Each of the 8 T cell receptor beta chains below was sequenced from the same sample in a study of T cell responses to AZD1222 COVID-19 vaccine (dated by TCRdb to the early 2020s). What this sample's time point label stands for: baseline before first vaccination. Library method: the immunoSEQ multiplex PCR assay. Not all clones reach the TCRdb copy of this immuneACCESS table, which keeps in-frame sequences only. Checked studies attribute under half of the gap to unresolved V genes and leave the rest unexplained. A total of just under 55,000 clones appear in this sample, roughly 85% of them only once. The ten top clones hold 3.9% of the sample. The sequenced sample was peripheral blood, obtained on day 0 of AZD1222 vaccination. The origin of the receptors is an adult in good health.

The J gene is TRBJ1-6, the V gene TRBV5-5, with D unclear. CDR3 length: 17 residues. The V and J ends lost 1 base and 8 bases respectively, with 19 bases between them. Germline loops: CDR1 SGHKS, CDR2 YYEKEE (reference sequence). This CDR3 is CASSLTRFGPEDSPLHF. The CDR3 DNA sequence: TGTGCCAGCAGCTTGACTCGGTTTGGGCCAGAGGATTCACCCCTCCACTTT.

As for this clone: The final CDR3 position lacks the conserved phenylalanine or tryptophan, pointing to a likely read error. The DNA is left out, because the CDR3 cannot be placed on it with certainty; the CDR3 is given as TCRdb lists it. V gene TRBV5-8 combines with J gene TRBJ2-7; the listed D gene, TRBD2, was not tested against the DNA. Germline lookup yields CDR1 SGHTS and CDR2 YDEGEE. With termini counted, the CDR3 has 10 amino acids. CDR3 protein: CASSLRGSLG.

In this sample, this clone turned up once. This chain uses TRBV5-6 with TRBJ2-3, with TRBD1 matching over 9 bases. V gave up 2 bases and J gave up 4 bases; unmatched junction bases: 11. Germline CDR1 reads SGHDT; CDR2 reads YYEEEE. The CDR3 consists of 17 residues. The CDR3 coding sequence is TGTGCCAGCAGCTTTGTGGTCGGGACAGGGAGGTCAGATACGCAGTATTTT. This sequence encodes CASSFVVGTGRSDTQYF.

J is TRBJ1-5 and V is TRBV4-1; no clear D. The CDR3 sequence is 15 residues long. CDR1 MGHRA and CDR2 YSYEKL come from the germline V gene. The ends were cut back, 1 base at V and 5 bases at J, with 12 bases in the middle. The CDR3 protein is CASSQVGLGDQPQHF. CDR3 DNA: TGCGCCAGCAGCCAAGTCGGGCTTGGAGATCAGCCCCAGCATTTT.

The chain carries TRBV12-3 or TRBV12-4 and TRBJ2-7, with no clear D. The CDR3 covers 11 residues. Between the trimmed V and J ends, which lost 2 bases and 4 bases, there was a span of 3 bases. The CDR3: CASSLTYEQYF. The DNA for the CDR3 is TGTGCCAGCAGTTTAACGTACGAGCAGTACTTC.

The V call is TRBV4-1, the J call TRBJ1-2; D might be TRBD1 (6 bases). V lost 1 base, J lost 7 bases, and 19 bases lay in between. Germline V gene sequence: CDR1 MGHRA, CDR2 YSYEKL. There are 16 residues in the CDR3. The CDR3 sequence: CASSQVGGGQWSGYTF. The CDR3 DNA is TGCGCCAGCAGCCAAGTTGGCGGGGGGCAATGGAGTGGCTACACCTTC.

V and J are TRBV27 and TRBJ1-1; D possibly corresponds to TRBD1 (6 bases). Germline V gene sequence: CDR1 MNHEY, CDR2 SMNVEV (reference sequence). The V end lost 5 bases, the J end lost 3 bases, and 10 bases lay between the germline ends. CDR3 length: 13 amino acids. This CDR3 reads CASSITGYTEAFF. In DNA, the CDR3 is TGTGCCAGCAGTATAACAGGGTACACTGAAGCTTTCTTT.

This sequence joins TRBV28 and TRBJ2-3; a weak D match, TRBD1 (7 bases). Germline V gene data show CDR1 as MDHEN and CDR2 as SYDVKM. The CDR3 consists of 14 residues. With 3 bases removed from V and 5 bases from J, the gap between germline ends came to 12 bases. CDR3: CASSLRQGGDTQYF. The CDR3 DNA is TGTGCCAGCAGTTTGCGGCAGGGGGGAGATACGCAGTATTTT.